These 8 T cell receptor beta chains were all obtained from the same sample, sequenced in a study of CD8 T cells in ankylosing spondylitis. TCRdb re-called the 5' RACE reads through MiXCR, storing one row per CDR3 protein. This table has about 36,000 distinct CDR3 sequences, 13% appearing once. The sequenced sample consisted of synovial fluid, either unsorted or a sorted T cell fraction (not recorded which). The receptors here all came from a male donor with ankylosing spondylitis.

V and J are TRBV9 and TRBJ2-1; 8 bases are shared with TRBD2. CDR1 is SGDLS, CDR2 YYNGEE, per germline. The CDR3 runs to 15 residues. V lost 4 bases to trimming and J lost 2 bases; unmatched junction nucleotides: 5. CDR3 protein: CASSPSGGTYNEQFF. The CDR3 DNA follows: TGTGCCAGCAGCCCCAGCGGGGGCACCTACAATGAGCAGTTCTTC.

J is TRBJ2-2 and V is TRBV27; D is undetermined. Germline CDR1 is MNHEY and CDR2 is SMNVEV (reference sequence). This CDR3 spans 14 amino acids. V was cut by 5 bases and J by 3 bases, with 10 bases left in between. CDR3 amino acids: CASSRLADTGELFF. CDR3 DNA: TGTGCCAGCAGTCGACTGGCCGACACCGGGGAGCTGTTTTTT.

This CDR3 reads CASSHTRGSSTDTQYF. CDR3 bases: TGCGCCAGCAGCCACACCCGGGGGTCTAGCACAGATACGCAGTATTTT. The chain links TRBV4-3 to TRBJ2-3; the D gene is possibly TRBD2 (6 bases). The CDR3 contains 16 residues. CDR1 and CDR2 (germline): LGHNA, YSLEER. With 3 bases removed from V and 0 bases from J, the gap between germline ends came to 13 bases.

This chain joins TRBV14 and TRBJ2-1, with 13 bases fitting TRBD2. With V trimmed by 1 base and J by 2 bases, 5 bases remained unmatched. The CDR3 is 18 residues long. CDR1 and CDR2 from the germline V gene are SGHDN and FVKESK. The CDR3 loop is CASSQARGLAGAYNEQFF. CDR3 nucleotide sequence: TGTGCCAGCAGCCAAGCCCGAGGACTAGCGGGGGCCTACAATGAGCAGTTCTTC.

Comments on this clonotype: A clone one base away is much larger, so this may be a read error. The chain employs TRBV5-1 and TRBJ2-1; tentative D call: TRBD1 (6 bases). The CDR3 is 18 amino acids. Germline lookup yields CDR1 SGHRS and CDR2 YFSETQ. Trimming stripped 6 bases from V and 2 bases from J, with 24 bases between. The CDR3 DNA is TGCGCCAGCATAGGAGACAGGACCGGCCCGAGCCCCTACAATGAGCAGTTCTTC. Its protein product is CASIGDRTGPSPYNEQFF.

This CDR3 reads CASRIKREGPYEQYF. The CDR3, as DNA: TGTGCCAGCAGGATTAAGCGGGAGGGCCCCTACGAGCAGTACTTC. This sequence joins TRBV25-1 and TRBJ2-7; 10 bases align to TRBD2. Germline values: CDR1 MGHDK, CDR2 SYGVNS. The CDR3 is 15 residues long. J lost 2 bases, V lost 6 bases, and 7 bases had no gene match.

In its sample, this clonotype was seen many times. The chain combines TRBV27 with TRBJ2-5; 7 bases fit TRBD1. The germline V gene has CDR1 MNHEY and CDR2 SMNVEV (reference sequence). CDR3 length equals 14 residues. With V trimmed by 8 bases and J by 5 bases, 11 bases remained unmatched. Here the CDR3 reads CASGKTGIGETQYF. CDR3 nucleotide sequence: TGTGCCAGCGGAAAGACAGGGATCGGGGAGACCCAGTACTTC.

This clonotype was detected only a few times. V gene TRBV2 combines with J gene TRBJ1-2, with unresolved D. This CDR3 has 12 amino acids. Germline CDR1 SNHLY, CDR2 FYNNEI. V was pared by 9 bases and J by 4 bases, with 12 bases between. CDR3 sequence: CARGRYFYGYTF. DNA for the CDR3: TGTGCCAGGGGGAGGTATTTCTATGGCTACACCTTC.